This T cell receptor beta chain was recovered during a study of PD-1 blockade in classical Hodgkin lymphoma. Described time point: cycle 4 day 1 (C4D1), after more than five weeks of nivolumab. Each of the patients experienced relapse following autologous stem cell transplantation, and their brentuximab vedotin exposure differed. Assay: immunoSEQ multiplex PCR; the TCRdb copy retains only in-frame clones and omits some. The sample yields around 93,000 clones, approximately 78% seen once. J lost 11 bases, V lost 6 bases, and 16 bases had no gene match. This CDR3 has 15 amino acids. Looked up from germline, CDR1 is SEHNR and CDR2 is FQNEAQ (reference sequence).

The TCR comes from a human donor with classical Hodgkin lymphoma. The chain joins TRBV7-9 to TRBJ1-5; 7 nucleotides align to TRBD1. Source: peripheral blood mononuclear cells (PBMCs), taken before the fourth cycle of nivolumab. The CDR3 nucleotides read TGTGCCAGCAGTTTCGGACAGGAAAGATGGGGGACCCAGCATTTT. It yields the protein CASSFGQERWGTQHF. The variable domain in full, with the rest retrieved from reference TRBV7-9 and TRBJ1-5, is DTGVSQNPRHKITKRGQNVTFRCDPISEHNRLYWYRQTLGQGPEFLTYFQNEAQLEKSRLLSDRFSAERPKGSFSTLEIQRTEQGDSAMYLCASSFGQERWGTQHFGDGTRLSIL.